Following are 18 T cell receptor beta chains from one sample sequenced in a study of blood T cell repertoires in COVID-19. The repertoire was sequenced with immunoSEQ multiplex PCR; TCRdb's copy has only in-frame clones and lacks some. This table holds some 150,000 clones, over 70% found once. Specimen: peripheral blood. These receptors originate from a man aged 50 or older with active or convalescent COVID-19.

V is TRBV24-1 and J is TRBJ2-7, with 13 nucleotides matching TRBD2. The J segment lost 4 bases and the V segment lost 3 bases, leaving 5 bases of the junction unmatched. The CDR3 sequence is 16 residues long. Germline V gene lookup returns CDR1 KGHDR and CDR2 SFDVKD. The DNA of the CDR3 is TGTGCCACCAGTGATACCGGACTAGCGGGAGAGTACGAGCAGTACTTC. This sequence encodes CATSDTGLAGEYEQYF.

The CDR3 coding sequence is TGTGCCAGTAGTGTACAGGGAAATCAGCCCCAGCATTTT. Translated, it gives CASSVQGNQPQHF. This chain uses TRBV19 with TRBJ1-5; D might be TRBD1 (6 bases). V was clipped by 5 bases and J by 4 bases, with 9 bases between them. The CDR3 contains 13 residues. Germline V CDR1 and CDR2: LNHDA, SQIVND (reference sequence).

The genes are TRBV28 and TRBJ1-5; maybe TRBD1 (5 bases). The CDR3 consists of 13 residues. Germline assignment: CDR1 MDHEN and CDR2 SYDVKM. V was shortened by 2 bases and J by 4 bases, with 6 bases between the two germline ends. CDR3 loop: CASSLDRNQPQHF. The CDR3 coding sequence is TGTGCCAGCAGTTTAGACAGAAATCAGCCCCAGCATTTT.

This clone turned up a few times. The chain links TRBV19 to TRBJ2-1, with TRBD2 identical over 9 bases. CDR1 is LNHDA and CDR2 is SQIVND in the germline V gene (reference sequence). V was clipped by 3 bases and J by 5 bases; unmatched bases: 5. This CDR3 region has 15 residues. The CDR3 DNA reads as TGTGCCAGTAGTATTCAAGCGGGAGGTAACAATGAGCAGTTCTTC. Translation gives CASSIQAGGNNEQFF.

This chain links TRBV29-1 with TRBJ2-5; 10 nucleotides agree with TRBD1. The CDR3 is made up of 15 amino acids. From germline, CDR1 is SQVTM and CDR2 ANQGSEA. V dropped 1 base and J dropped 3; count of bases not matched to a gene: 5. CDR3 in amino acids: CSVEGQGAIKETQYF. CDR3 in DNA: TGCAGCGTTGAAGGACAGGGGGCTATCAAAGAGACCCAGTACTTC.

V is TRBV27 and J is TRBJ2-7, with 7 bases aligning to TRBD2. This CDR3 has 15 residues. Trimming cost V 7 bases and J 3 bases; bases outside gene matches: 12. Germline CDR1 MNHEY, CDR2 SMNVEV (reference sequence). CDR3 residues: CASIHRASGYYEQYF. CDR3 coding DNA: TGTGCCAGCATTCATAGGGCTAGCGGATACTACGAGCAGTACTTC.

The chain employs TRBV7-2 and TRBJ1-6; D not resolved. Trimming cost V 3 bases and J 6 bases, with 9 bases left between them. This CDR3 has 14 residues. Germline assignment: CDR1 SGHTA and CDR2 FQGNSA. In DNA form, the CDR3 reads TGTGCCAGCAGCTTGGAGTTAACTAATTCACCCCTCCACTTT. Translation gives CASSLELTNSPLHF.

This clone was seen more than once but under ten times. This chain links TRBV27 with TRBJ2-3; 8 bases match TRBD2. Germline CDR1 and CDR2: MNHEY and SMNVEV (reference sequence). Unmatched junction bases numbered 10, after V lost 5 bases and J lost 0 bases. This CDR3 contains 17 residues. The CDR3 nucleotides are TGTGCCAGCAGTCCCCTGCCTAGCGGGCCGAGCACAGATACGCAGTATTTT. Residues: CASSPLPSGPSTDTQYF.

The rearrangement links TRBV18 to TRBJ1-3; the D gene is possibly TRBD1 (5 bases). V was clipped by 2 bases and J by 4 bases, with 12 bases between them. Germline V gene sequence: CDR1 KGHSH, CDR2 LQKENI. The CDR3 totals 15 residues. The DNA for the CDR3 is TGTGCCAGCTCACCAGGGGCTTGGGAAGGAAACACCATATATTTT. This sequence encodes CASSPGAWEGNTIYF.

J is TRBJ2-2 and V is TRBV28; 9 nucleotides agree with TRBD1. After removal of 8 bases from V and 5 bases from J, the junction contained 9 bases not matched to a gene. CDR1 and CDR2 from the germline V gene are MDHEN and SYDVKM. There are 15 residues in the CDR3. The CDR3: CASPSRGTGTGELFF. DNA of the CDR3: TGTGCCAGCCCTTCGCGAGGGACAGGGACCGGGGAGCTGTTTTTT.

The rearrangement joins TRBV6-6 to TRBJ2-5; 7 bases line up with TRBD2. The CDR3 length is 14 residues. Germline V CDR1 and CDR2: MNHNY, SVGAGI (reference sequence). V was clipped by 4 bases and J by 7 bases; unmatched bases: 9. The CDR3 is CASSSESGIVTQYF. The DNA for the CDR3 is TGTGCCAGCAGTTCCGAAAGCGGGATTGTGACCCAGTACTTC.

The rearrangement joins TRBV10-1 to TRBJ2-7, with TRBD1 matching over 9 bases. With V trimmed by 6 bases and J by 6 bases, 15 bases remained unmatched. The CDR3 runs 16 residues. In germline, CDR1 is WNHNN, CDR2 SYGVQD (reference sequence). For the CDR3, the DNA is TGCGCCAGCAGCGCTTTTCCTTGGACAGGGGAGAGCGAGCAGTACTTC. Translated, it gives CASSAFPWTGESEQYF.

This clone has a single count. This chain links TRBV5-8 with TRBJ2-3; tentatively, D is TRBD2 (7 bases). The CDR3 loop spans 14 amino acids. V gave up 4 bases and J gave up 4 bases, with 13 bases separating them. Looked up from germline, CDR1 is SGHTS and CDR2 is YDEGEE. The CDR3: CASSPGEGPDTQYF. CDR3 bases: TGTGCCAGCAGCCCAGGGGAGGGCCCAGATACGCAGTATTTT.

Only a few counts were recorded for this clone. The V call is TRBV28, the J call TRBJ1-5; 9 bases are shared with TRBD1. V was clipped by 4 bases and J by 1 base; unmatched bases: 2. CDR3 length: 15 amino acids. The V gene's germline CDR1 is MDHEN and CDR2 SYDVKM. CDR3 sequence: CASSYRGRSNQPQHF. CDR3 bases: TGTGCCAGCAGTTACAGGGGGCGCAGCAATCAGCCCCAGCATTTT.

CDR3 DNA: TGTGCCAGCAGCCCCTTTTCCGATATGAGAGCTTTCTTT. Translation: CASSPFSDMRAFF. The rearrangement joins TRBV3-1 (or the pseudogene TRBV3-2) to TRBJ1-1; D is undetermined. In germline, CDR1 is LGHDT, CDR2 YNNKEL (reference sequence). The V end lost 4 bases, the J end lost 10 bases, and 16 bases lay between the germline ends. There are 13 residues in the CDR3.

The genes are TRBV30 and TRBJ1-2; D remains ambiguous. CDR1 GTSNPN and CDR2 SVGIG come from the germline V gene (reference sequence). The ends were cut back, 1 base at V and 4 bases at J, with 13 bases in the middle. This CDR3 is built from 14 residues. The DNA for the CDR3 is TGTGCCTGGAGTGCTGGGAGGGCGAGCTATGGCTACACCTTC. Protein product: CAWSAGRASYGYTF.

In regard to this clone: One end of the junction fails to match germline, which may point to a read error. The V and J genes are TRBV5-4 and TRBJ1-5; D is unresolved. Germline V CDR1 and CDR2: SGHNT, YYREEE (reference sequence). CDR3 length: 15 amino acids. The CDR3 reads CASSLGLSSDQPQHF. CDR3 bases: TGTGCCAGCAGCCTCGGACTTTCTAGCGATCAGCCCCAGCATTTT.

This clone appeared a single time. This chain links TRBV5-1 with TRBJ1-1; TRBD1 is a possible D gene (5 bases). Trimming shortened V by 4 bases and J by 1 base, and 11 bases separated the two germline ends. This CDR3 comprises 14 residues. Germline V gene lookup returns CDR1 SGHRS and CDR2 YFSETQ. CDR3 residues: CASSQPQGNTEAFF. Here the CDR3 DNA reads TGCGCCAGCAGCCAGCCTCAGGGGAACACTGAAGCTTTCTTT.